The T cell receptor (beta chain) described here comes from a study of shared clonotypes between healthy human individuals. Trimming stripped 5 bases from V and 7 bases from J, with 15 bases between. This CDR3 contains 15 residues. The germline V gene encodes CDR1 SNHLY and CDR2 FYNNEI. Only a few counts were recorded for this clone. Sequencing used immunoSEQ multiplex PCR; TCRdb keeps in-frame clones, though not all of them. The data hold roughly 1 million clones, with about 75% observed a single time. The chain carries TRBV2 and TRBJ1-6, with a weak D call TRBD1 (6 bases). The source of this sequence is a man between 18 and 35 years old in good health. Source material: memory CD4+ T cells sorted from blood. Specified subset: CD45RA-negative fraction. The CDR3 coding sequence is TGTGCCAGCAGTCTCCGGGACAAGGGGAATTCACCCCTCCACTTT. Amino acid sequence: CASSLRDKGNSPLHF.